Here is one TCR beta chain with its context. Antigen unknown. The sample belongs to a study of OX40 agonist ivuxolimab in advanced cancers. About the research overall: All patients had ivuxolimab intravenously every 2 weeks at 0.01 to 10 mg/kg. Overall study results and limits: CD8+ T cells were the subset that, on average, had more expanded clones than CD4+. Among patients with partial responses at 0.1-3.0 mg/kg, clonal expansion was among the lowest.

Some clones are missing from TCRdb's copy, which holds only in-frame ones; the method was immunoSEQ multiplex PCR. The top ten clones hold more than 5.5% of a sample with 65,000 to 70,000 clones, around 89% of them seen once. From germline, CDR1 is LNHDA and CDR2 SQIVND (reference sequence). The CDR3 is 11 amino acids. The V and J ends lost 7 bases and 5 bases respectively, with 6 bases between them. This receptor was identified in an adult with an advanced solid tumor such as melanoma, head and neck, liver or kidney cancer. Sequenced here: CD4+ or CD8+ T cells sorted from blood, sampled in a trial of the OX40 agonist ivuxolimab. The genes are TRBV19 and TRBJ2-1; D not resolved. The CDR3 sequence: CASKRDNEQFF. The CDR3 DNA reads TGTGCCAGTAAAAGGGACAATGAGCAGTTCTTC.